This is a list of T cell receptor beta chains from one sample in a study of blood T cell repertoires in COVID-19. Assay: immunoSEQ multiplex PCR; the TCRdb copy retains only in-frame clones and omits some. The sample has around 270,000 clones, 80% to 85% seen once. Sequencing was carried out using peripheral blood. Every receptor here comes from a woman aged 40 to 55 who had recovered from COVID-19. The CDR3 runs from the conserved cysteine through the conserved F or W. D genes are given only for firm matches. Size is omitted from some rows. Given values are once, few, many or a class for expanded clones.

clone size	V gene	J gene	D gene	CDR3 DNA	CDR3 protein
-	TRBV9	TRBJ1-2	-	TGTGCCAGCAGCGTAGCGCCGGGAACTAACTATGGCTACACCTTC	CASSVAPGTNYGYTF
once	TRBV7-6	TRBJ2-5	-	TGTGCCAGCAGCTTCCGGACGGACTACCAAGAGACCCAGTACTTC	CASSFRTDYQETQYF
-	TRBV29-1	TRBJ1-5	TRBD1	TGCAGCATACGGACGACAGGGATCAATCAGCCCCAGCATTTT	CSIRTTGINQPQHF
-	TRBV28	TRBJ2-7	-	TGTGCCAGCAGTTTGTGGGCGGGGGCCCGCGAGCAGTACTTC	CASSLWAGAREQYF
-	TRBV3-1/TRBV3-2	TRBJ2-7	-	TGTGCCAGCAGCCAAGGCCGACAGGCGTTCTACGAGCAGTACTTC	CASSQGRQAFYEQYF
few	TRBV14	TRBJ2-2	-	TGTGCCAGCAGCCAAGATTCGAGGGGGACCGGGGAGCTGTTTTTT	CASSQDSRGTGELFF
-	TRBV28	TRBJ1-2	-	TGTGCCAGTTCGGAACGGACTGGGCCGAACTATGACTACACCTTC	CASSERTGPNYDYTF
-	TRBV5-4	TRBJ2-7	-	TGTGCCAGCAGCCCGGCGGCAGGGGATTACGAGCAGTACTTC	CASSPAAGDYEQYF
once	TRBV5-4	TRBJ1-4	-	TGTGCCAGCAGCCGCGGACAGAATGAAAAACTGTTTTTT	CASSRGQNEKLFF
-	TRBV28	TRBJ1-5	-	TGTGCCAGCAGTTTATCCGGCGGGGCTCAGCCCCAGCATTTT	CASSLSGGAQPQHF
-	TRBV3-1/TRBV3-2	TRBJ1-1	TRBD1	TGTGCCAGCAGCCCCCAGGGGGTCCCTAGGGGCACTGAAGCTTTCTTT	CASSPQGVPRGTEAFF
once	TRBV28	TRBJ1-2	TRBD1	TGTGCCAGCACCCCGGGACAGGCCAGCCGGGATGGCTACACCTTC	CASTPGQASRDGYTF
-	TRBV30	TRBJ1-5	-	TGTGCCTGGAGGGGGACGGAGGGTTCGCCCCAGCATTTT	CAWRGTEGSPQHF
-	TRBV5-4	TRBJ2-1	TRBD2	TGTGCCAGCAGCTTGACTAGCGGAGGGTACAATGAGCAGTTCTTC	CASSLTSGGYNEQFF
-	TRBV6-5	TRBJ2-7	TRBD2	TGTGCCAGCAGAGCCGGGGGGGCCTACGAGCAGTACTTC	CASRAGGAYEQYF
-	TRBV6-5	TRBJ2-7	-	TGTGCCAGCAGAATAACAGGGAGCTCCTACGAGCAGTACTTC	CASRITGSSYEQYF
-	TRBV27	TRBJ1-5	-	TGTGCCAGCAGTTTATCGAGATATCAGCCCCAGCATTTT	CASSLSRYQPQHF
few	TRBV5-8	TRBJ1-4	-	TGTGCCAGCAGCTTGGGGACCGATATCACGGGGGATGAAAAACTGTTTTTT	CASSLGTDITGDEKLFF
-	TRBV5-5	TRBJ1-5	TRBD1	TGTGCCAGCAGCTTGGGACAGGGGGGGAACCAGCCCCAGCATTTT	CASSLGQGGNQPQHF
-	TRBV2	TRBJ2-7	TRBD1	TGTGCCAGCACCCGAGAGGCAGGGGGCGCGAGAGAGCAGTACTTC	CASTREAGGAREQYF
-	TRBV5-4	TRBJ2-3	TRBD2	TGTGCCAGCAGCTCCAATTGGGCGGGGGACACAGATACGCAGTATTTT	CASSSNWAGDTDTQYF
-	TRBV6-5	TRBJ1-1	-	TGTGCCAGCACCAGGACTCTCCGGAGCACTGAAGCTTTCTTT	CASTRTLRSTEAFF
-	TRBV5-1	TRBJ1-1	-	TGCGCCAGCAGCTCCACAGGGAGGGACACTGAAGCTTTCTTT	CASSSTGRDTEAFF
-	TRBV5-1	TRBJ2-1	-	TGCGCCAGCAGCTTGGTATCGACAGGCGGTGGCAATGAGCAGTTCTTC	CASSLVSTGGGNEQFF
-	TRBV5-8	TRBJ1-5	TRBD1	TGTGCCAGCAGCCCCTGGACAGGGGGCCGTTCTCAGCCCCAGCATTTT	CASSPWTGGRSQPQHF
-	TRBV7-9	TRBJ2-7	-	TGTGCCAGCCTCGGGAGTTCAGCCTACGAGCAGTACTTC	CASLGSSAYEQYF
once	TRBV5-1	TRBJ2-7	TRBD1	TGCGCCAGCAGCCAATACCAACTAGGACAGGGACGGTACGAGCAGTACTTC	CASSQYQLGQGRYEQYF
-	TRBV28	TRBJ1-2	-	TGTGCCAGCAGAGGGCTCGGGTCCGGGGACTATGGCTACACCTTC	CASRGLGSGDYGYTF
-	TRBV7-8	TRBJ2-3	TRBD2	TGTGCCAGCAGCCTATGGGGTCTAGCGGGGAGTGGAGCAGATACGCAGTATTTT	CASSLWGLAGSGADTQYF
-	TRBV27	TRBJ1-6	TRBD1	TGTGCCAGCAGTTTATTCGGGACAGGTTATTCACCCCTCCACTTT	CASSLFGTGYSPLHF
once	TRBV3-1/TRBV3-2	TRBJ1-2	TRBD1	TGTGCCAGCAGCGCTGGGACAGGCAGGGGCGGCTACACCTTC	CASSAGTGRGGYTF
-	TRBV29-1	TRBJ2-1	TRBD1	TGCAGCGTCAGAGTGATCCGGGACAGGGGTCATGAGCAGTTCTTC	CSVRVIRDRGHEQFF
-	TRBV24-1	TRBJ1-1	TRBD1	TGTGCCACCAGTGCCGCGACAGGGGGGAACACTGAAGCTTTCTTT	CATSAATGGNTEAFF
-	TRBV2	TRBJ2-2	-	TGTGCCAGCAGTGAGGGCAGGGGTAACACCGGGGAGCTGTTTTTT	CASSEGRGNTGELFF
-	TRBV24-1	TRBJ2-7	-	TGTGCCACCAGTGATCCACTGACAGGAGCTTACGAGCAGTACTTC	CATSDPLTGAYEQYF
-	TRBV5-1	TRBJ2-2	-	TGCGCCAGCAGCTATTCCACAGGGTCGCCCGGGGAGCTGTTTTTT	CASSYSTGSPGELFF
-	TRBV6-5	TRBJ2-7	-	TGTGCCAGCATGCTCAGGGGCTCCCCCTACGAGCAGTACTTC	CASMLRGSPYEQYF
-	TRBV6-5	TRBJ1-4	TRBD1	TGTGCCAGCAGTTACTCGGGACAGGGAAATGAAAAACTGTTTTTT	CASSYSGQGNEKLFF
-	TRBV7-2	TRBJ2-2	TRBD1	TGTGCCAGCAGCTCGACAGGGGCCCTAAACACCGGGGAGCTGTTTTTT	CASSSTGALNTGELFF
-	TRBV12-3/TRBV12-4	TRBJ2-5	TRBD1	TGTGCCAGCACCCCCGGACAGGGGATGGACTTC	CASTPGQGMDF
-	TRBV2	TRBJ2-7	TRBD1	TGTGCCACGACAGGGGCTAGCTCCTACGAGCAGTACTTC	CATTGASSYEQYF
-	TRBV29-1	TRBJ1-1	-	TGCAGCGCAGAACAGGGAGTGTACACTGAAGCTTTCTTT	CSAEQGVYTEAFF
few	TRBV4-1	TRBJ1-5	-	TGCGCCAGCAGCCAAGGCCTCGGGAGACTGCCCCAGCATTTT	CASSQGLGRLPQHF
-	TRBV5-4	TRBJ2-1	-	TGTGCCAGCAGCCCATCAGGACAGCAAAGATACAATGAGCAGTTCTTC	CASSPSGQQRYNEQFF
-	TRBV11-1	TRBJ2-2	-	TGTGCCAGCAGCTTGGGCCGGTTCACCGGGGAGCTGTTTTTT	CASSLGRFTGELFF
-	TRBV5-1	TRBJ2-2	TRBD2	TGCGCCAGCAGACCCGGACTAGCGGGGGGGCTAAACACCGGGGAGCTGTTTTTT	CASRPGLAGGLNTGELFF